One and the same sample provided the 12 T cell receptor beta chains below, sequenced in a study of technical replicates of blood from a handful of donors. Assay: immunoSEQ multiplex PCR; the TCRdb copy retains only in-frame clones and omits some. Counted here are about 82,000 clones, around 94% occurring once; the ten biggest clones make up around 0.37%. Sequencing was carried out using T cells isolated from PBMCs. All receptors derive from a human donor in good health.

This clone was seen a single time. The rearrangement joins TRBV5-6 to TRBJ1-5, with 9 bases fitting TRBD1. The V and J ends lost 4 bases and 4 bases, in that order; junction bases with no gene match: 6. CDR1 is SGHDT, CDR2 YYEEEE, per germline. The CDR3 length is 15 residues. This CDR3 reads CASSRGQGRNQPQHF. The CDR3 DNA follows: TGTGCCAGCAGCCGCGGACAGGGGAGGAATCAGCCCCAGCATTTT.

J is TRBJ2-5 and V is TRBV11-2; TRBD2 agrees at 7 bases. J gave up 1 base and V 3 bases, and 5 bases lay outside the gene matches. The germline V gene has CDR1 SGHAT and CDR2 FQNNGV. The CDR3 length is 15 residues. The CDR3 here is CASSLDAGVQETQYF. In nucleotides, the CDR3 is TGTGCCAGCAGCTTGGACGCGGGGGTCCAAGAGACCCAGTACTTC.

This clone was found once. The chain employs TRBV7-9 and TRBJ1-2; D is ambiguous. The CDR3 runs to 12 residues. V was pared by 5 bases and J by 1 base, with 5 bases between. Germline lookup yields CDR1 SEHNR and CDR2 FQNEAQ (reference sequence). The CDR3 nucleotides read TGTGCCAGCAGCCGACTTAACTATGGCTACACCTTC. The encoded protein is CASSRLNYGYTF.

This sequence joins TRBV9 and TRBJ2-7, with D perhaps matching TRBD2 (7 bases). Per the germline V gene, CDR1 is SGDLS and CDR2 is YYNGEE. Trimming stripped 0 bases from V and 3 bases from J, with 16 bases between. CDR3 length: 16 amino acids. CDR3 sequence reads: CASSVATAGAFYEQYF. CDR3 nucleotide sequence: TGTGCCAGCAGCGTAGCTACGGCGGGGGCGTTCTACGAGCAGTACTTC. The whole variable domain, remainder taken from reference TRBV9 and TRBJ2-7, is DSGVTQTPKHLITATGQRVTLRCSPRSGDLSVYWYQQSLDQGLQFLIQYYNGEERAKGNILERFSAQQFPDLHSELNLSSLELGDSALYFCASSVATAGAFYEQYFGPGTRLTVT.

The genes are TRBV18 and TRBJ2-7; 9 bases match TRBD2. In germline, CDR1 is KGHSH, CDR2 LQKENI. The ends lost 3 bases at V and 2 bases at J; junction bases unmatched: 5. This CDR3 spans 15 amino acids. CDR3 bases: TGTGCCAGCTCACCGGTCCTAGCGGGGACCTACGAGCAGTACTTC. This codes for CASSPVLAGTYEQYF. Supplemented by reference TRBV18 and TRBJ2-7, the full variable domain reads NAGVMQNPRHLVRRRGQEARLRCSPMKGHSHVYWYRQLPEEGLKFMVYLQKENIIDESGMPKERFSAEFPKEGPSILRIQQVVRGDSAAYFCASSPVLAGTYEQYFGPGTRLTVT.

The J gene is TRBJ1-2, the V gene TRBV9, with TRBD1 matching 9 bases. CDR3 length: 15 amino acids. CDR1 is SGDLS and CDR2 is YYNGEE in the germline V gene. The V and J ends lost 3 bases and 5 bases, in that order; junction bases with no gene match: 8. CDR3 DNA sequence: TGTGCCAGCAGCGCCCTAACAGGGGGCTGGTATGGCTACACCTTC. Translation gives CASSALTGGWYGYTF.

V gene TRBV19 combines with J gene TRBJ2-1, with D tentatively TRBD2 (5 bases). CDR3 length equals 16 residues. Per germline, CDR1 LNHDA and CDR2 SQIVND (reference sequence). V lost 7 bases, J lost 5 bases, and 21 bases lay in between. The CDR3 DNA reads TGTGCCAGTACTCATCAAATAGCGAGATCAAACAATGAGCAGTTCTTC. Its translation: CASTHQIARSNNEQFF.

The rearrangement joins TRBV27 to TRBJ2-1; possible D gene TRBD2, 6 bases. Trimming removed 0 bases from V and 7 bases from J, with 13 bases in between. The CDR3 length is 15 residues. Germline CDR1 is MNHEY and CDR2 is SMNVEV (reference sequence). The CDR3 DNA is TGTGCCAGCAGTTTATCGAGCGGGTCAGGGAATGAGCAGTTCTTC. Its protein is CASSLSSGSGNEQFF.

This clone has just one count. The gene calls are TRBV4-3 and TRBJ1-2, with D unclear. The CDR3 extends over 14 amino acids. The V gene lost 4 bases and the J gene lost 3 bases, with 12 bases spanning the gap. Germline V gene sequence: CDR1 LGHNA, CDR2 YSLEER. In DNA form, the CDR3 reads TGCGCCAGCAGCCGATTAATAACGGACTATGGCTACACCTTC. This encodes CASSRLITDYGYTF.

J is TRBJ1-4 and V is TRBV13, with D possibly matching TRBD1 (6 bases). Trimming removed 4 bases at V and 3 bases at J, with 18 bases between. The CDR3 extends over 17 amino acids. Looked up from germline, CDR1 is PRHDT and CDR2 is FYEKMQ (reference sequence). CDR3 DNA: TGTGCCAGCAGCTCCCAGAATTTACAGGGATCTAATGAAAAACTGTTTTTT. It is translated as CASSSQNLQGSNEKLFF.

The chain uses TRBV9 and TRBJ2-7; TRBD1 agrees at 7 bases. The CDR3 totals 14 residues. Germline trimming cut 5 bases from V and 3 bases from J; bases unmatched to any gene: 8. Germline lookup yields CDR1 SGDLS and CDR2 YYNGEE. The CDR3 nucleotides read TGTGCCAGCAGTGGGGACAGTTTCCGCTACGAGCAGTACTTC. The encoded protein is CASSGDSFRYEQYF. The complete variable domain, with remaining parts taken from reference TRBV9 and TRBJ2-7, reads DSGVTQTPKHLITATGQRVTLRCSPRSGDLSVYWYQQSLDQGLQFLIQYYNGEERAKGNILERFSAQQFPDLHSELNLSSLELGDSALYFCASSGDSFRYEQYFGPGTRLTVT.

The V call is TRBV2, the J call TRBJ2-5, with 7 bases fitting TRBD1. After removal of 7 bases from V and 7 bases from J, the junction contained 9 bases not matched to a gene. The CDR3 contains 13 residues. The germline CDR1 and CDR2 sequences are SNHLY and FYNNEI. CDR3 bases: TGTGCCAGCATCACAGGGGTTGGTGGGACCCAGTACTTC. Translated: CASITGVGGTQYF. Supplemented by reference TRBV2 and TRBJ2-5, the full variable domain reads EPEVTQTPSHQVTQMGQEVILRCVPISNHLYFYWYRQILGQKVEFLVSFYNNEISEKSEIFDDQFSVERPDGSNFTLKIRSTKLEDSAMYFCASITGVGGTQYFGPGTRLLVL.